Sequencing of this TCR beta chain was carried out in a study of prognosis after radiotherapy for stage I lung cancer. For the study at large: The enrollment of patients with stage I non-small cell lung cancer occurred between April 2018 and 2019. Approximately 15 patients had newly diagnosed primary stage I lung tumors, and five had oligometastatic NSCLC after surgical resection of the primary tumor. Radiotherapy: SBRT, 3 to 5 fractions, biologically effective dose at least 100 Gy.

From genomic DNA, TCR beta CDR3 was amplified by two-round multiplex PCR. Primers specific to each TRBV and TRBJ gene were used in first-round PCR. TCRdb recomputed calls from the multiplex PCR reads with MiXCR, one row per CDR3 protein. The sample has about 14,000 distinct CDR3 sequences, 31% seen once; the top ten hold approximately 30%. Patients were all node-negative on CT and PET/CT, lacking prior chemotherapy, radiotherapy or other malignancies. The CDR3 has 13 residues. V was trimmed by 6 bases and J by 5 bases, leaving 13 bases between them. Looked up from germline, CDR1 is MNHNS and CDR2 is SASEGT.

The clonotype was recovered from a donor aged 50 or older with non-small cell lung cancer. Sequenced here: PBMCs, sampled before or after stereotactic body radiation therapy (not recorded which). The rearrangement uses TRBV6-1 and TRBJ1-2; tentatively, D is TRBD1 (5 bases). The CDR3 DNA sequence: TGTGCCAGCAGCCTACAGGCGAAATATGGCTACACCTTC. It encodes CASSLQAKYGYTF.